Each of the 16 T cell receptor beta chains below was sequenced from the same sample in a study of human T cells and chemical hapten exposure. MiXCR, applied by TCRdb to the RACE reads, yields one record per CDR3 protein. The profile covers tens of thousands of distinct CDR3 sequences, with about 31% appearing a single time and roughly 10% taken by the ten largest. The time point: patch test 1, 2 weeks after DPC sensitization. The treatment is: therapeutic diphenylcyclopropenone sensitization with weekly scalp DPC. This specimen was whole blood, taken in connection with sensitization to the hapten diphenylcyclopropenone (DPC). The source is a man aged 35 to 55 with alopecia areata. Some clones in this sample may be carry-over from other donors' samples.

This clonotype was recorded a few times. The chain couples TRBV3-1 to TRBJ2-5; D possibly uses TRBD1 or TRBD2 (6 bases each). The V end lost 4 bases, the J end lost 6 bases, and 18 bases lay between the germline ends. Germline CDR1 is LGHDT and CDR2 is YNNKEL (reference sequence). The CDR3 contains 15 residues. This chain's CDR3 is CASSLRGAEEKTQYF. In DNA, the CDR3 is TGTGCCAGCAGCCTGAGGGGGGCCGAGGAGAAGACCCAGTACTTC.

The rearrangement joins TRBV11-2 to TRBJ1-3; D uncertain. The ends were cut back, 3 bases at V and 4 bases at J, with 10 bases in the middle. This CDR3 region has 14 residues. Germline loops: CDR1 SGHAT, CDR2 FQNNGV. CDR3 coding DNA: TGTGCCAGCAGCTTGGGGAGCATCGGAAACACCATATATTTT. Residues: CASSLGSIGNTIYF.

This rearrangement joins TRBV20-1 to TRBJ2-3; D gene unclear. CDR1 is DFQATT, CDR2 SNEGSKA, per germline (reference sequence). The V and J ends lost 0 bases and 5 bases respectively, with 9 bases between them. The CDR3 contains 13 residues. CDR3 amino acids: CSARDLGEDTQYF. DNA of the CDR3: TGCAGTGCTAGAGATCTAGGTGAAGATACGCAGTATTTT.

This clonotype was observed a handful of times. The chain uses TRBV6-2 or TRBV6-3 and TRBJ2-7, with 11 bases identical to TRBD2. V shed 5 bases, J shed 0 bases, and the junction held 3 bases outside the gene matches. Germline V lookup: CDR1 MNHEY, CDR2 SVGEGT. The length of the CDR3 is 15 residues. The CDR3 DNA reads as TGTGCCAGCAGTACGGGACTAGCGGCCTCCTACGAGCAGTACTTC. It specifies CASSTGLAASYEQYF.

The V call is TRBV12-3 or TRBV12-4, the J call TRBJ2-5, with 10 bases fitting TRBD2. CDR3 length equals 16 residues. The V segment lost 4 bases and the J segment 0 bases; nucleotides outside the gene matches: 5. CDR3 bases: TGTGCCAGCAGTTCTCCCGGGACTAGCGACCAAGAGACCCAGTACTTC. Translated: CASSSPGTSDQETQYF.

This chain joins TRBV14 and TRBJ2-6, with unresolved D. Trimming removed 5 bases at V and 0 bases at J, with 11 bases between. The germline V gene has CDR1 SGHDN and CDR2 FVKESK. The CDR3 spans 16 residues. The CDR3 is CASSDLKNSGANVLTF. The CDR3, as DNA: TGTGCCAGCAGCGATCTTAAGAACTCTGGGGCCAACGTCCTGACTTTC.

The chain uses TRBV27 and TRBJ2-5; no definite D call. The V gene's germline CDR1 is MNHEY and CDR2 SMNVEV (reference sequence). The germline V and J ends were trimmed by 1 base and 1 base, with 7 bases remaining between them. There are 14 residues in the CDR3. CDR3 DNA: TGTGCCAGCAGTTTATTAGGCGGCCAAGAGACCCAGTACTTC. Its translation: CASSLLGGQETQYF.

The gene calls are TRBV3-1 and TRBJ2-2; tentatively, D is TRBD1 (5 bases). Trimming removed 6 bases at V and 0 bases at J, with 14 bases between. Germline V lookup: CDR1 LGHDT, CDR2 YNNKEL (reference sequence). The CDR3 spans 16 residues. In nucleotides, the CDR3 is TGTGCCAGCAGAAAAAGGGGATCCTCGAACACCGGGGAGCTGTTTTTT. Amino acid sequence: CASRKRGSSNTGELFF.

V usage is TRBV7-2 and J usage is TRBJ1-1; D gene uncertain. V was cut by 1 base and J by 6 bases, with 12 bases left in between. The CDR3 loop spans 14 amino acids. Germline-derived CDR1 and CDR2 are SGHTA and FQGNSA. The CDR3 region is CASSLDSRGPEAFF. CDR3 bases: TGTGCCAGCAGCTTAGATAGTCGGGGTCCTGAAGCTTTCTTT. The entire variable domain, with the rest obtained from reference TRBV7-2 and TRBJ1-1, is as follows: GAGVSQSPSNKVTEKGKDVELRCDPISGHTALYWYRQSLGQGLEFLIYFQGNSAPDKSGLPSDRFSAERTGGSVSTLTIQRTQQEDSAVYLCASSLDSRGPEAFFGQGTRLTVV.

This clonotype has just a few counts. The chain employs TRBV7-2 and TRBJ2-5; D call uncertain. This CDR3 comprises 13 residues. Germline assignment: CDR1 SGHTA and CDR2 FQGNSA. V lost 5 bases and J 0 bases, leaving 7 bases between the germline ends. CDR3 residues: CASSLSHQETQYF. The CDR3 nucleotides read TGTGCCAGCAGCCTTAGCCACCAAGAGACCCAGTACTTC.

This clonotype appeared a few times. The chain's CDR3 is CASQRDSTDTQYF. The CDR3 coding sequence is TGTGCCAGCCAGCGGGATTCCACAGATACGCAGTATTTT. The chain carries TRBV12-3 or TRBV12-4 and TRBJ2-3; 7 bases are shared with TRBD2. The CDR3 has 13 residues. With 8 bases clipped from V and 2 bases from J, the junction kept 4 bases outside the gene matches.

The rearrangement joins TRBV7-2 to TRBJ2-1; 7 bases fit TRBD2. With V trimmed by 1 base and J by 5 bases, 8 bases remained unmatched. The CDR3 length is 16 residues. CDR1 SGHTA and CDR2 FQGNSA come from the germline V gene. CDR3 DNA sequence: TGTGCCAGCAGCTTAGGAGGCGGGAGCACTGACAATGAGCAGTTCTTC. Its protein product is CASSLGGGSTDNEQFF.

The chain has TRBV12-3 or TRBV12-4 and TRBJ1-4; tentatively, D is TRBD1 (5 bases). V lost 5 bases and J lost 7, with 14 bases in between. CDR3 size: 14 residues. CDR3: CASSTGRSVEKLFF. As DNA, the CDR3 is TGTGCCAGCAGTACGGGACGGTCGGTTGAAAAACTGTTTTTT.

V usage is TRBV3-1 and J usage is TRBJ2-7, with D perhaps TRBD2 (5 bases). V shed 0 bases and J shed 0 bases, with 9 bases lying between them. Germline V gives CDR1 LGHDT, CDR2 YNNKEL (reference sequence). The CDR3 totals 15 residues. In nucleotides, the CDR3 is TGTGCCAGCAGCCAAGAAAGCGGCGGCTCCTACGAGCAGTACTTC. This encodes CASSQESGGSYEQYF.

The gene calls are TRBV7-3 and TRBJ2-1; 7 nucleotides agree with TRBD1. The CDR3 sequence is 14 residues long. In germline, CDR1 is SGHTA, CDR2 FQGTGA. With 3 bases clipped from V and 8 bases from J, the junction kept 7 bases outside the gene matches. The chain's CDR3 is CASSFRQGTHEQFF. The CDR3 bases are TGTGCCAGCAGCTTCAGACAGGGAACCCATGAGCAGTTCTTC. Together with reference TRBV7-3 and TRBJ2-1, the CDR3 gives the full variable domain: GAGVSQTPSNKVTEKGKYVELRCDPISGHTALYWYRQSLGQGPEFLIYFQGTGAADDSGLPNDRFFAVRPEGSVSTLKIQRTERGDSAVYLCASSFRQGTHEQFFGPGTRLTVL.

The chain uses TRBV12-5 and TRBJ1-1; tentative D call: TRBD1 (6 bases). V was clipped by 0 bases and J by 4 bases, with 15 bases between them. Germline loops: CDR1 LGHNT, CDR2 FRNRAP. This CDR3 has 16 amino acids. DNA of the CDR3: TGTGCTAGTGGTTTGGTAGTACAAGGACAGATCACTGAAGCTTTCTTT. The encoded protein is CASGLVVQGQITEAFF.